A single sample gave rise to the 12 T cell receptor beta chains below, sequenced in a study of T cells in Graves' hyperthyroidism and ophthalmopathy (dated by TCRdb to the late 2010s). The library was made by multiplex PCR. The sequencing machine was an Illumina HiSeq 2000. TCR beta CDR3 regions were amplified from RNA transcripts. For the first round of RT-PCR on the TCR CDR3, the HTBI primer set was used together with the Qiagen OneStep RT-PCR kit. TCRdb took the public reads, trimmed them with fastp at Q25, ran MiXCR for clone calling and kept in-frame beta chains. CDR3 protein duplicates are merged, each entry listing the most common genes and DNA. The sample yields some 460,000 distinct CDR3 sequences; roughly 14% were counted once. The ten largest clones capture almost 8% of the sample. The sample comprised blood. These receptors all come from a woman between 18 and 30 years old with Graves' hyperthyroidism.

This clonotype was detected ten times or more. CDR3 loop: CASSSALGTGGVNEQYF. CDR3 coding DNA: TGTGCCAGCAGCTCCGCGCTTGGGACAGGGGGGGTGAACGAGCAGTACTTC. This chain joins TRBV11-3 and TRBJ2-7; 11 bases align to TRBD1. This CDR3 region has 17 residues. The trim removed 4 bases at V and 5 bases at J, leaving 13 bases unmatched. Per the germline V gene, CDR1 is SGHNT and CDR2 is YENEEA.

V usage is TRBV3-1 and J usage is TRBJ2-2; D gene ambiguous. Germline CDR1 LGHDT, CDR2 YNNKEL (reference sequence). Deletions cut 0 bases from V and 6 bases from J, with 11 bases between. CDR3 length: 15 residues. CDR3: CASSQDGGRAGELFF. CDR3 sequence (DNA): TGTGCCAGCAGCCAAGATGGTGGAAGGGCCGGGGAGCTGTTTTTT. Supplemented by reference TRBV3-1 and TRBJ2-2, the full variable domain reads DTAVSQTPKYLVTQMGNDKSIKCEQNLGHDTMYWYKQDSKKFLKIMFSYNNKELIINETVPNRFSPKSPDKAHLNLHINSLELGDSAVYFCASSQDGGRAGELFFGEGSRLTVL.

This clonotype was counted many times. The V and J genes are TRBV20-1 and TRBJ2-7, with D perhaps TRBD2 (6 bases). Germline CDR1 is DFQATT and CDR2 is SNEGSKA (reference sequence). V was clipped by 1 base and J by 6 bases, with 19 bases between them. The CDR3 runs 15 residues. DNA of the CDR3: TGCAGTGCTAGAGGTGTCGGGACTCCGGTTTTCGAGCAGTACTTC. As protein: CSARGVGTPVFEQYF.

This chain uses TRBV5-1 with TRBJ1-1; TRBD1 is a possible D gene (5 bases). With 0 bases removed from V and 5 bases from J, the gap between germline ends came to 11 bases. CDR3 length equals 14 residues. Germline V gene data show CDR1 as SGHRS and CDR2 as YFSETQ. The CDR3 DNA follows: TGCGCCAGCAGCTTGGCTGGGGGAAGAACTGAAGCTTTCTTT. Translated, it gives CASSLAGGRTEAFF.

This clonotype appeared many times. V and J are TRBV5-1 and TRBJ2-7; either TRBD1 or TRBD2 may fit D (6 bases each). CDR3 length: 15 residues. Germline CDR1 reads SGHRS; CDR2 reads YFSETQ. Trimming took 4 bases from V and 5 from J, leaving 19 bases between them. The CDR3 DNA reads as TGCGCCAGCAGCGGGGGGTACGACAGGCGGAACGAGCAGTACTTC. Translated: CASSGGYDRRNEQYF.

This clonotype came up many times. The CDR3 loop is CSARPPGQGEVYGYTF. The CDR3 DNA follows: TGCAGTGCTAGACCCCCCGGACAGGGGGAGGTCTATGGCTACACCTTC. V is TRBV20-1 and J is TRBJ1-2; TRBD1 matches at 10 bases. The CDR3 runs 16 residues. Per germline, CDR1 DFQATT and CDR2 SNEGSKA (reference sequence). The V and J ends lost 2 bases and 4 bases, in that order; junction bases with no gene match: 10.

This clonotype occurred many times. This sequence joins TRBV27 and TRBJ2-5, with a possible D match to TRBD2 (6 bases). The germline V and J ends were trimmed by 3 bases and 9 bases, with 14 bases remaining between them. Per germline, CDR1 MNHEY and CDR2 SMNVEV (reference sequence). This CDR3 has 13 amino acids. The CDR3 coding sequence is TGTGCCAGCAGTTTGGACTGGGGGGAGGCCCAGTACTTC. Translation gives CASSLDWGEAQYF.

In this sample, this clonotype turned up many times. The chain joins TRBV11-2 to TRBJ1-1, with D uncertain. With 0 bases removed from V and 0 bases from J, the gap between germline ends came to 8 bases. Germline V gene lookup returns CDR1 SGHAT and CDR2 FQNNGV. The CDR3 has 15 residues. The CDR3 region has the DNA TGTGCCAGCAGCTTAGATACCAGCCTGAACACTGAAGCTTTCTTT. This gives the protein CASSLDTSLNTEAFF. Based on the CDR3 plus reference TRBV11-2 and TRBJ1-1, the full variable domain is EAGVAQSPRYKIIEKRQSVAFWCNPISGHATLYWYQQILGQGPKLLIQFQNNGVVDDSQLPKDRFSAERLKGVDSTLKIQPAKLEDSAVYLCASSLDTSLNTEAFFGQGTRLTVV.

The chain employs TRBV4-1 and TRBJ2-1, with 14 positions matching TRBD2. This CDR3 region has 16 residues. The J segment lost 12 bases and the V segment lost 3 bases, leaving 10 bases of the junction unmatched. CDR1 is MGHRA, CDR2 YSYEKL, per germline. The CDR3 nucleotides are TGCGCCAGCAGCCACCACCCCGGGACTAGCGGGAGTTTGCAGTTCTTC. It encodes CASSHHPGTSGSLQFF.

This clonotype was seen many times. The chain joins TRBV10-2 to TRBJ1-1; D gene ambiguous. Germline V lookup: CDR1 WSHSY, CDR2 SAAADI. V shed 7 bases and J shed 1 base, with 10 bases lying between them. The length of the CDR3 is 13 residues. This CDR3 reads CASTASWNTEAFF. Here the CDR3 DNA reads TGCGCCAGCACCGCAAGCTGGAACACTGAAGCTTTCTTT.

This clonotype was counted between two and nine times. This CDR3 reads CASSAFWTGRPYEQYF. Here the CDR3 DNA reads TGTGCCAGCAGTGCCTTCTGGACAGGGCGGCCCTACGAGCAGTACTTC. The rearrangement links TRBV25-1 to TRBJ2-7; 8 bases align to TRBD1. Germline lookup yields CDR1 MGHDK and CDR2 SYGVNS. This CDR3 has 16 residues. The trim removed 4 bases at V and 2 bases at J, leaving 10 bases unmatched.

This clonotype was recorded a few times. The CDR3 DNA is TGCGCCAGCAGCCAAGATCCCAGCGGGATTAGCTCCTACGAGCAGTACTTC. Protein: CASSQDPSGISSYEQYF. This chain joins TRBV4-1 and TRBJ2-7, with 7 bases aligning to TRBD2. The CDR3 sequence is 17 residues long. The germline CDR1 and CDR2 sequences are MGHRA and YSYEKL. Losses at the gene ends were 0 bases for V and 0 bases for J; bases not matched to a gene: 8.